This is a list of T cell receptor beta chains from one sample in a study of shared clonotypes between healthy human individuals. Repertoires were generated with immunoSEQ multiplex PCR, while TCRdb's copy carries only in-frame clones and drops some. Here the sample spans 90,000 to 150,000 clones, around 68% being singletons. Input material: memory CD8+ T cells sorted from blood. These receptors were collected from a woman aged 25 to 39 in good health. CDR3s include the opening cysteine and the closing phenylalanine or tryptophan. The D gene is left open where the match is weak. Clone size, where shown, is once, few, many, or a class for clones that have expanded.

J gene | V gene | clone size | D gene | CDR3 DNA | CDR3 protein
TRBJ1-2 | TRBV29-1 | . | . | TGCAGCGGGTCAGGGAAAGGAGACGGCTACACCTTC | CSGSGKGDGYTF
TRBJ2-1 | TRBV6-5 | . | TRBD2 | TGTGCCAGCAGTTACTCGTCAGGCGGGAGCGACAATGAGCAGTTCTTC | CASSYSSGGSDNEQFF
TRBJ2-7 | TRBV5-6 | . | TRBD2 | TGTGCCAGCAGCGAAAGCGGGAGGGGACGATACGAGCAGTACTTC | CASSESGRGRYEQYF
TRBJ1-2 | TRBV5-1 | . | . | TGCGCCAGCAGCTTGGGGTGGGCAGATTATGGCTACACCTTC | CASSLGWADYGYTF
TRBJ2-2 | TRBV25-1 | few | TRBD2 | TGTGCCAGCAGTGGCCTAGCGGAAGCCGGGGAGCTGTTTTTT | CASSGLAEAGELFF
TRBJ2-7 | TRBV5-8 | few | . | TGTGCCAGCAGCTTGCAGGCCTCCTACGAGCAGTACTTC | CASSLQASYEQYF
TRBJ1-1 | TRBV2 | many | . | TGTGCCAGCAAGGGGACGACTGAAGCTTTCTTT | CASKGTTEAFF
TRBJ2-7 | TRBV13 | . | . | TGTGCCAGCAGCTTAGACGGGAGTCCTTCCTACGAGCAGTACTTC | CASSLDGSPSYEQYF
TRBJ2-7 | TRBV18 | few | . | TGTGCCAGCTCACCGATGGCAGGGAGGAATAGCGAGCAGTACTTC | CASSPMAGRNSEQYF
TRBJ2-7 | TRBV6-6 | . | . | TGTGCCAGCAGCCTAAGCCGCTACGAGCAGTACTTC | CASSLSRYEQYF
TRBJ2-2 | TRBV11-2 | . | TRBD2 | TGTGCCAGCAGCTTTGGGACTAGCTACGCCGGGGAGCTGTTTTTT | CASSFGTSYAGELFF
TRBJ1-2 | TRBV29-1 | . | . | TGCAGCGTTCTCACGGGTGGCTACACCTTC | CSVLTGGYTF
TRBJ2-5 | TRBV29-1 | . | . | TGCAGCGTAGGACGAGAGACCCAGTACTTC | CSVGRETQYF
TRBJ1-5 | TRBV6-1 | . | TRBD1 | TGTGCCAGCAGTGTACAGGGGGGAGGACAGCCCCAGCATTTT | CASSVQGGGQPQHF
TRBJ2-7 | TRBV6-1 | once | . | TGTGCCAGCAGTGAAGAGATGGGAGGTAAGGACGAGCAGTACTTC | CASSEEMGGKDEQYF
TRBJ1-3 | TRBV6-6 | . | . | TGTGCCAGCAGTTACTCTAGGCTGGCTGGAAACACCATATATTTT | CASSYSRLAGNTIYF
TRBJ2-5 | TRBV21-1 | . | . | TGTGCCAGCAGCAAAGGCCGGTGGGGTAGGTTCCAAGAGACCCAGTACTTC | CASSKGRWGRFQETQYF
TRBJ1-4 | TRBV18 | . | . | TGTGCCAGCTCACCAGGGACCAATGAAAAACTGTTTTTT | CASSPGTNEKLFF
TRBJ2-2 | TRBV2 | . | . | TGTGCCAGCAGTGAAGGGACAGCGAACACCGGGGAGCTGTTTTTT | CASSEGTANTGELFF
TRBJ1-4 | TRBV7-9 | . | . | TGTGCCAGCAGCTTAGATTTAACAGTAAATGAAAAACTGTTTTTT | CASSLDLTVNEKLFF
TRBJ1-2 | TRBV5-6 | . | . | TGTGCCAGCAGATCCGGGAACGACCTTTATGGCTACACCTTC | CASRSGNDLYGYTF
TRBJ1-5 | TRBV28 | . | TRBD1 | TGTGCCAGCAGTTCCTTGGACAGGGGTCAGCCCCAGCATTTT | CASSSLDRGQPQHF
TRBJ2-1 | TRBV7-9 | . | . | TGTGCCAGCAGCTCCCCTTGGAGGGACCATGAGCAGTTCTTC | CASSSPWRDHEQFF
TRBJ1-1 | TRBV7-9 | once | . | TGTGCCAGCAGCTGGAGTGGGGGCGACACTGAAGCTTTCTTT | CASSWSGGDTEAFF
TRBJ2-2 | TRBV6-1 | few | . | TGTGCCAGCAGTGATGCGACAGGATCCCTCGCCGGGGAGCTGTTTTTT | CASSDATGSLAGELFF
TRBJ1-1 | TRBV19 | many | . | TGTGCCAGTAGTCCCCTCGAGACAGACGTGAACACTGAAGCTTTCTTT | CASSPLETDVNTEAFF
TRBJ2-5 | TRBV5-6 | . | . | TGTGCCAGCAGCGGACGGCTAGCAGAAGAGACCCAGTACTTC | CASSGRLAEETQYF
TRBJ1-1 | TRBV4-2 | . | . | TGTGCCAGCAGCCAAGTGGGCAGTAACACTGAAGCTTTCTTT | CASSQVGSNTEAFF
TRBJ2-1 | TRBV5-1 | . | . | TGCGCCAGCAGCTCGCCACTATCCGCCTACAATGAGCAGTTCTTC | CASSSPLSAYNEQFF
TRBJ1-1 | TRBV28 | . | TRBD1 | TGTGCCAGCATCCCAGGGGGAGCTTTCTTT | CASIPGGAFF
TRBJ2-1 | TRBV5-1 | . | TRBD2 | TGCGCCAGCAGCTTCCCCCCTAGCGGGAGTTTTTACAATGAGCAGTTCTTC | CASSFPPSGSFYNEQFF
TRBJ2-7 | TRBV11-2 | . | . | TGTGCCAGCAGCTTTAGCGGCGGGTACGAGCAGTACTTC | CASSFSGGYEQYF
TRBJ2-1 | TRBV11-2 | . | TRBD2 | TGTGCCAGCAGCTTAGACCTAGCGGGAGATACCAATGAGCAGTTCTTC | CASSLDLAGDTNEQFF
TRBJ2-1 | TRBV4-2 | . | TRBD1 | TGTGCCAGCAGCCCCCGCGCCCAGGGGGCTCCCTACAATGAGCAGTTCTTC | CASSPRAQGAPYNEQFF
TRBJ2-7 | TRBV28 | . | TRBD2 | TGTGCCAGCAGTTTTCGTCTAGCGGGATTCGGCGAGCAGTACTTC | CASSFRLAGFGEQYF
TRBJ2-7 | TRBV7-6 | . | TRBD1 | TGTGCCAGCAGCTCACAGGGGGGCAGGATCTCCTACGAGCAGTACTTC | CASSSQGGRISYEQYF
TRBJ2-7 | TRBV7-2 | . | TRBD1 | TGTGCCAGCAGCTTAGGGACAGGGATCGAGCAGTACTTC | CASSLGTGIEQYF
TRBJ2-1 | TRBV29-1 | . | TRBD2 | TGCAGCGTTGTGGGGGGGAGGGAGAATGAGCAGTTCTTC | CSVVGGRENEQFF
TRBJ2-1 | TRBV25-1 | . | TRBD2 | TGTGCCAGCAGTGAATCGACTAGCGGGAGGAGGAATGAGCAGTTCTTC | CASSESTSGRRNEQFF
TRBJ2-7 | TRBV5-1 | few | TRBD2 | TGCGCCAGCAAGCTAGCGGAGGCCTACGAGCAGTACTTC | CASKLAEAYEQYF
TRBJ1-5 | TRBV16 | many | . | TGTGCCAGCAGCGGATCAGACGATCAGCCCCAGCATTTT | CASSGSDDQPQHF
TRBJ2-5 | TRBV18 | once | TRBD1 | TGTGCCAGTTCCGGACAGGAACGAGAGACCCAGTACTTC | CASSGQERETQYF
TRBJ2-7 | TRBV29-1 | . | . | TGCAGCGTTGAAGATTCGACGGGCTGGGGTATGGGTGAGCAGTACTTC | CSVEDSTGWGMGEQYF
TRBJ2-2 | TRBV7-3 | . | . | TGTGCCAGCAGCCAGACTCTCACCGGGGAGCTGTTTTTT | CASSQTLTGELFF
TRBJ2-7 | TRBV6-1 | few | . | TGTGCCAGCACCGCAGGGACCTACGAGCAGTACTTC | CASTAGTYEQYF